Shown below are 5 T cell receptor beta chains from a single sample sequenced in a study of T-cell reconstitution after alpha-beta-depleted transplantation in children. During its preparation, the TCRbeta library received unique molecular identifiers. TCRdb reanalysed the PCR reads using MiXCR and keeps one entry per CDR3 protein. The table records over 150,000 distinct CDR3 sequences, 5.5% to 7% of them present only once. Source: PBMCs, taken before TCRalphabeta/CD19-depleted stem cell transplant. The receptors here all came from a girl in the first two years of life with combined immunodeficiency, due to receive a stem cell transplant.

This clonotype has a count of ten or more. The CDR3 region is CASSLRSGGTGELFF. In DNA form, the CDR3 reads TGTGCCAGCAGCTTAAGGTCGGGCGGCACCGGGGAGCTGTTTTTT. The genes are TRBV7-3 and TRBJ2-2; D not certain. The germline V and J ends were trimmed by 1 base and 4 bases, with 10 bases remaining between them. CDR1 and CDR2 from the germline V gene are SGHTA and FQGTGA. The CDR3 has 15 amino acids.

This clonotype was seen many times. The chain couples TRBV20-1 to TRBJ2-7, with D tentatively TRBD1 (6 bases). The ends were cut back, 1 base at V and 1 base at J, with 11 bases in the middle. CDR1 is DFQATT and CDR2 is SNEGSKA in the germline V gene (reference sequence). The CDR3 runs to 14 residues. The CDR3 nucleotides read TGCAGTGCTAGAGTAGGTCAGGGGTCCTACGAGCAGTACTTC. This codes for CSARVGQGSYEQYF.

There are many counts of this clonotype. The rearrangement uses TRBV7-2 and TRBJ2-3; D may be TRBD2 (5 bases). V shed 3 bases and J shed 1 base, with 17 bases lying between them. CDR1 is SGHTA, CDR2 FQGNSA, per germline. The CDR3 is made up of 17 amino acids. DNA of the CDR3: TGTGCCAGCAGCTTTCCGACTAACTTGTTGGGCACAGATACGCAGTATTTT. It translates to CASSFPTNLLGTDTQYF.

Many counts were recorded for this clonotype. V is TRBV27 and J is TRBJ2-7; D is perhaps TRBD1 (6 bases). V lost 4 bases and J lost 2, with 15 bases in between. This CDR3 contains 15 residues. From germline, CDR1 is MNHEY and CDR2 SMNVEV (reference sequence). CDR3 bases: TGTGCCAGCAGTTCCACAGGGTTAGCTCCCTACGAGCAGTACTTC. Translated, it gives CASSSTGLAPYEQYF.

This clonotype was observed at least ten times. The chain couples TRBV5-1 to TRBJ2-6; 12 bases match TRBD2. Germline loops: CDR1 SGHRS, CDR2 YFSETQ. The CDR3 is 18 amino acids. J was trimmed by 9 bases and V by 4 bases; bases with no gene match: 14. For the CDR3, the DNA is TGCGCCAGCAGCCCCGGTTCTAGCGGGAGGGCTCCTAACAACGTCCTGACTTTC. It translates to CASSPGSSGRAPNNVLTF.